What follows are 2 T cell receptor beta chains derived from one specimen sequenced in a study of blood T cell repertoires in COVID-19. The assay was immunoSEQ multiplex PCR, and TCRdb's table has in-frame clones only and misses some. Among about 240,000 clones listed, about nine tenths were seen once. Input material: peripheral blood. Every receptor here comes from a man aged 55 to 69 with acute or convalescent COVID-19.

The chain joins TRBV19 to TRBJ2-7; 7 bases fit TRBD1. The CDR3 is 16 amino acids. Trimming cost V 4 bases and J 2 bases; bases outside gene matches: 11. Germline CDR1 is LNHDA and CDR2 is SQIVND (reference sequence). The CDR3 DNA reads TGTGCCAGTAGTAGAGAGAGTGACAGGGTCCCCTACGAGCAGTACTTC. Translated: CASSRESDRVPYEQYF.

The genes are TRBV18 and TRBJ1-2, with D unresolved. Germline assignment: CDR1 KGHSH and CDR2 LQKENI. The CDR3 loop spans 14 amino acids. V was cut by 3 bases and J by 8 bases, with 16 bases left in between. The CDR3 DNA reads TGTGCCAGCTCACCCACCCCGGGAAGTGACGGCTACACCTTC. It yields the protein CASSPTPGSDGYTF.